This T cell receptor beta chain was obtained from a study of T cells in Graves' hyperthyroidism and ophthalmopathy. Findings and caveats of the study: In the analysis, a 13 V-J model separated ophthalmopathy from stable hyperthyroidism. In blood, most of the thyroid clonotypes expanded above 0.001 were also present.

RNA transcripts provided the source from which TCR beta CDR3 regions were amplified. First-round RT-PCR with HTBI primers amplified the TCR CDR3 region. From the multiplex PCR reads, TCRdb called clonotypes with MiXCR, one entry per CDR3 protein. The sample includes over 350,000 distinct CDR3 sequences, under 15% seen only once; the top ten take approximately 13%. Extraction of PBMCs used roughly 9.3 ml of fresh peripheral blood. This clonotype was found many times. What it binds is unknown. Germline values: CDR1 MGHDK, CDR2 SYGVNS. Trimming took 6 bases from V and 2 from J, leaving 17 bases between them. The CDR3 loop spans 16 amino acids.

The sample was blood. The sequence was obtained from a man younger than 30 with Graves' ophthalmopathy. The chain is built from TRBV25-1 and TRBJ1-5, with TRBD1 as a possible D gene (5 bases). CDR3 residues: CASRRRDFQGNQPQHF. The CDR3 coding sequence is TGTGCCAGCAGGCGCCGGGACTTTCAGGGCAATCAGCCCCAGCATTTT.